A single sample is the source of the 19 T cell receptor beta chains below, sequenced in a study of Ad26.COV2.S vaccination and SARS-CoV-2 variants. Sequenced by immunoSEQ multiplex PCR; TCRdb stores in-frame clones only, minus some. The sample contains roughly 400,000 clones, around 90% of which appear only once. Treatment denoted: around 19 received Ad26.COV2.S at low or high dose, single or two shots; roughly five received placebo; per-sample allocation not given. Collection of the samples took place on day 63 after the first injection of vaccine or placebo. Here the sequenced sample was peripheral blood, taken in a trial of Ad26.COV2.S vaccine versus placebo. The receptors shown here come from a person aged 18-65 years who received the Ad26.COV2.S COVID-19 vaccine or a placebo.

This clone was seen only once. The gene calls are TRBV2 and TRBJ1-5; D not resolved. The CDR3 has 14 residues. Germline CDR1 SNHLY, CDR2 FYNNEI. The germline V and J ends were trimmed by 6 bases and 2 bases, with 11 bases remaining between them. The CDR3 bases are TGTGCCAGCAGGCCCAGACGGGGCAATCAGCCCCAGCATTTT. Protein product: CASRPRRGNQPQHF.

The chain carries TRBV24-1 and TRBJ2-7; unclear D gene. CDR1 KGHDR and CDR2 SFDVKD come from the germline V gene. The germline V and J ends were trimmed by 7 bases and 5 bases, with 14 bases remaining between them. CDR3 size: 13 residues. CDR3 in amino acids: CATRGGIGNEQYF. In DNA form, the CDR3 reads TGTGCCACCAGGGGCGGCATCGGTAACGAGCAGTACTTC.

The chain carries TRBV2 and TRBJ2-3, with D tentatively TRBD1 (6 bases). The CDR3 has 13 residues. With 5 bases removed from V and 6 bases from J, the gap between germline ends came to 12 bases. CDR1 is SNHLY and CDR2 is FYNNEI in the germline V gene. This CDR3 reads CASSYRVSDTQYF. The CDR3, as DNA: TGTGCCAGCAGTTACAGGGTATCGGATACGCAGTATTTT. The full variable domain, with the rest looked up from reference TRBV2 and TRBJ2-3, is EPEVTQTPSHQVTQMGQEVILRCVPISNHLYFYWYRQILGQKVEFLVSFYNNEISEKSEIFDDQFSVERPDGSNFTLKIRSTKLEDSAMYFCASSYRVSDTQYFGPGTRLTVL.

CDR3 DNA: TGTGCCAGCAGCGTCCCCCCCAAGGGGGCCAACGTCCTGACTTTC. Amino acid sequence: CASSVPPKGANVLTF. The V call is TRBV9, the J call TRBJ2-6; D is undetermined. V was cut by 2 bases and J by 4 bases, with 10 bases left in between. Germline V CDR1 and CDR2: SGDLS, YYNGEE. The length of the CDR3 is 15 residues.

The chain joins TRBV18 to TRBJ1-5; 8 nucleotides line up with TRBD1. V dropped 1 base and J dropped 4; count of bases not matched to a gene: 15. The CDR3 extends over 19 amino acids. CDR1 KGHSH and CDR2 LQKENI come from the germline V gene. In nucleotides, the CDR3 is TGTGCCAGCTCACCACTGACCAAGACTAGACAGGGGCGTAATCAGCCCCAGCATTTT. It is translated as CASSPLTKTRQGRNQPQHF.

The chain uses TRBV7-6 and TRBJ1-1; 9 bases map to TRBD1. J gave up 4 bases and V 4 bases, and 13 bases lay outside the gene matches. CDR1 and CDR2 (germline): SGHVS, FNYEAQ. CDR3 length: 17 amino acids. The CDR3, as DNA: TGTGCCAGCAGCTCTTTCCCTGGGACAGGGTCGATCACTGAAGCTTTCTTT. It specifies CASSSFPGTGSITEAFF.

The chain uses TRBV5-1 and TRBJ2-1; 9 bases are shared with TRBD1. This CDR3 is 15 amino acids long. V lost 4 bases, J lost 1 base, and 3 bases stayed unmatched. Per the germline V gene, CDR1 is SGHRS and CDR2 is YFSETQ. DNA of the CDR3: TGCGCCAGCAGCACGGGACAGGGATCCTACAATGAGCAGTTCTTC. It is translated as CASSTGQGSYNEQFF.

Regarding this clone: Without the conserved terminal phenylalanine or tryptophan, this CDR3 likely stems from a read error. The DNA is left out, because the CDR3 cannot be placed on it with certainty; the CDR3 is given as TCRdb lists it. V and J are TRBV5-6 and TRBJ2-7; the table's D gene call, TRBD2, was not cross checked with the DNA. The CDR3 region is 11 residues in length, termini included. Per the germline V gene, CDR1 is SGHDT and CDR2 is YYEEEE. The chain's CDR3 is CASSLDVCGIA.

The chain's CDR3 is CASSYQSRGTDTQYF. The CDR3 DNA is TGTGCCAGCAGTTACCAGTCGCGGGGCACAGATACGCAGTATTTT. The V gene is TRBV6-2 or TRBV6-3, the J gene TRBJ2-3; maybe TRBD2 (5 bases). The V end lost 2 bases, the J end lost 1 base, and 10 bases lay between the germline ends. Germline values: CDR1 MNHEY, CDR2 SVGEGT. The CDR3 has 15 residues.

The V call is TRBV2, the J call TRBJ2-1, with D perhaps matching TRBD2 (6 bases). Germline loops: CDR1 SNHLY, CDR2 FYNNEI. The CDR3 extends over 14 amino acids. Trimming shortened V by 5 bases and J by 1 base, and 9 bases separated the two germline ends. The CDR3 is CASSRRVSYNEQFF. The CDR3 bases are TGTGCCAGCAGTAGGAGGGTATCCTACAATGAGCAGTTCTTC. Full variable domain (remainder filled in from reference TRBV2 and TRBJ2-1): EPEVTQTPSHQVTQMGQEVILRCVPISNHLYFYWYRQILGQKVEFLVSFYNNEISEKSEIFDDQFSVERPDGSNFTLKIRSTKLEDSAMYFCASSRRVSYNEQFFGPGTRLTVL.

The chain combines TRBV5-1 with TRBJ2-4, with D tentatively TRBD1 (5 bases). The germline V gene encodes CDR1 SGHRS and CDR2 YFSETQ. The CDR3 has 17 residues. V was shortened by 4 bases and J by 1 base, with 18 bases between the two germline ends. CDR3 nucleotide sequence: TGCGCCAGCAGCCTCAGACAGTCTCCTACTGCCAAAAACATTCAGTACTTC. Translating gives CASSLRQSPTAKNIQYF.

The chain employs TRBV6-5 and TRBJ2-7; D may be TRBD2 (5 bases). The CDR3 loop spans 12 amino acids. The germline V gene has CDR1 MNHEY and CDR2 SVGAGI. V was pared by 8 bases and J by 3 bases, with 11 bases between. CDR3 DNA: TGTGCCAGCTCAGAGGGTCACTACGAGCAGTACTTC. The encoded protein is CASSEGHYEQYF.

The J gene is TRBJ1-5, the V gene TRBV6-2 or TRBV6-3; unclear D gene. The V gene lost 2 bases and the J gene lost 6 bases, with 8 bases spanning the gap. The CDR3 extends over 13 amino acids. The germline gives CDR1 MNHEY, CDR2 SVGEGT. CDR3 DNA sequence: TGTGCCAGCAGTTACGCCGGCATTCAGCCCCAGCATTTT. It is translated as CASSYAGIQPQHF.

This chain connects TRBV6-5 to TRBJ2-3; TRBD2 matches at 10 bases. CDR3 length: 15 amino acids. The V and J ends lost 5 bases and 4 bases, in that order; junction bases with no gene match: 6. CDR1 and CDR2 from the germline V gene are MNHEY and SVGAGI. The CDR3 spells CASSPSGRGPDTQYF. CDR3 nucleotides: TGTGCCAGCAGTCCTAGCGGGAGAGGCCCAGATACGCAGTATTTT.

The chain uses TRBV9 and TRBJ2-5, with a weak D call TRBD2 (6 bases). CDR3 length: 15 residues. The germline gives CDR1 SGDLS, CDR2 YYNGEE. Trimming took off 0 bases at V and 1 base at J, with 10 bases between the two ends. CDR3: CASSVGVTSQETQYF. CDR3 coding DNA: TGTGCCAGCAGCGTAGGTGTGACTAGCCAAGAGACCCAGTACTTC.

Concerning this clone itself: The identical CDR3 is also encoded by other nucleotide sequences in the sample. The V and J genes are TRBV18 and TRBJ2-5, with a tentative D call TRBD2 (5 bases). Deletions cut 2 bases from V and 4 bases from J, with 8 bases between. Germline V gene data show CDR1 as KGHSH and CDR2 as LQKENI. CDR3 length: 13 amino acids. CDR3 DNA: TGTGCCAGCTCACCAGCAGGAGGAGAGACCCAGTACTTC. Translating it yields CASSPAGGETQYF.

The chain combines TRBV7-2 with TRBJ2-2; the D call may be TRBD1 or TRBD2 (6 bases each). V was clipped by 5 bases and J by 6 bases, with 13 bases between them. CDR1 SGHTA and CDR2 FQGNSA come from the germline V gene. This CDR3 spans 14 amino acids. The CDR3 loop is CASSIDRGAGELFF. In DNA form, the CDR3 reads TGTGCCAGCAGCATCGATAGGGGGGCCGGGGAGCTGTTTTTT.

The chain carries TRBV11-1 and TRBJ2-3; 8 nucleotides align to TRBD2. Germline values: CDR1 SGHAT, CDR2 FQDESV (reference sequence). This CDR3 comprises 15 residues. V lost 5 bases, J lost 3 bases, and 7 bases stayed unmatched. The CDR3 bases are TGTGCCAGCAGCCCCCAAGCGGGAGCAACAGATACGCAGTATTTT. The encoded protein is CASSPQAGATDTQYF.

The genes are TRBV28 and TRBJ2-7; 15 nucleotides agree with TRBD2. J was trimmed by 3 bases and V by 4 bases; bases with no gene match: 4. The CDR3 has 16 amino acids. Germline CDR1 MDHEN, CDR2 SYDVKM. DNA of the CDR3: TGTGCCAGCAGTTCTCGGACTAGCGGGAGGGTCTACGAGCAGTACTTC. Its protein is CASSSRTSGRVYEQYF.